This TCR beta chain was sequenced during a study of OX40 agonist ivuxolimab in advanced cancers. Study details: It was ivuxolimab, an agonistic anti-OX40 (CD134) antibody, that patients were treated with. At doses from 0.01 to 10 mg/kg, patients were given intravenous ivuxolimab every 2 weeks. Study conclusions and caveats: Blood T cells, both CD4+ and CD8+, expanded clonally by week 6 at 0.1 to 3.0 mg/kg.

V lost 0 bases and J lost 4; bases outside the gene matches: 5. The CDR3 spans 16 residues. Germline loops: CDR1 LNHNV, CDR2 YYDKDF (reference sequence). Concerning this clone itself: Antigen: not known.

TCRdb's table, derived via immunoSEQ multiplex PCR, lists solely in-frame clones and lacks some. Among tens of thousands of clones listed, roughly 82% were seen once. The chain employs TRBV15 and TRBJ2-1, with 8 bases lining up with TRBD2. This TCR was recovered from an adult with an advanced solid tumor such as melanoma, head and neck, liver or kidney cancer. Material: CD4+ or CD8+ T cells sorted from blood, obtained in a trial of the OX40 agonist ivuxolimab. CDR3 coding DNA: TGTGCCACCAGCAGAGATCCACGGGAGGGATACAATGAGCAGTTCTTC. Translated: CATSRDPREGYNEQFF.